These 21 T cell receptor beta chains share one sample of origin, sequenced in a study of PD-1 blockade in classical Hodgkin lymphoma. The time point is: cycle 4 day 1 (C4D1), after five to seven weeks of nivolumab. Each patient's relapse followed autologous stem cell transplantation, and brentuximab vedotin exposure varied. Using immunoSEQ multiplex PCR, the repertoire was profiled, and TCRdb retains in-frame clones only, with some absent. Of 100,000 or so clones in the sample, approximately 89% were seen once. Here the sequenced sample was peripheral blood mononuclear cells (PBMCs), taken before the fourth cycle of nivolumab. The receptors stem from a human donor with classical Hodgkin lymphoma.

V usage is TRBV19 and J usage is TRBJ1-1; 7 nucleotides match TRBD1. This CDR3 is 17 amino acids long. V shed 4 bases, J shed 3 bases, and the junction held 14 bases outside the gene matches. Per the germline V gene, CDR1 is LNHDA and CDR2 is SQIVND (reference sequence). The CDR3 coding sequence is TGTGCCAGTAGTACCTTACAGGGTTCTCAGGGGGACACTGAAGCTTTCTTT. Its protein product is CASSTLQGSQGDTEAFF.

The chain links TRBV28 to TRBJ2-1; TRBD1 matches 9 bases. CDR3 length equals 17 residues. Germline CDR1 MDHEN, CDR2 SYDVKM. V lost 3 bases to trimming and J lost 6 bases; unmatched junction nucleotides: 12. The CDR3 DNA is TGTGCCAGCAGTTTTGGGATTCGGGACAGGGTGCGCAATGAGCAGTTCTTC. Residues: CASSFGIRDRVRNEQFF. The full variable domain, with the rest looked up from reference TRBV28 and TRBJ2-1, is DVKVTQSSRYLVKRTGEKVFLECVQDMDHENMFWYRQDPGLGLRLIYFSYDVKMKEKGDIPEGYSVSREKKERFSLILESASTNQTSMYLCASSFGIRDRVRNEQFFGPGTRLTVL.

The chain is built from TRBV4-1 and TRBJ2-1; 8 nucleotides align to TRBD2. V shed 4 bases and J 4 bases; nucleotides not matched to a gene: 9. Germline V gene sequence: CDR1 MGHRA, CDR2 YSYEKL. The CDR3 runs 16 residues. CDR3 in DNA: TGCGCCAGCAGCCCTACGTCCGGGACTAGTTACAATGAGCAGTTCTTC. Its protein product is CASSPTSGTSYNEQFF.

This rearrangement joins TRBV29-1 to TRBJ2-3, with a weak D call TRBD2 (5 bases). The CDR3 has 12 residues. V was trimmed by 3 bases and J by 13 bases, leaving 17 bases between them. Germline loops: CDR1 SQVTM, CDR2 ANQGSEA. Here the CDR3 DNA reads TGCAGCGTTGATGCGTGGAGCGGAATTAAGTATTTT. Translated, it gives CSVDAWSGIKYF.

The rearrangement joins TRBV27 to TRBJ1-5, with D uncertain. V was shortened by 6 bases and J by 0 bases, with 6 bases between the two germline ends. This CDR3 region has 13 residues. CDR1 MNHEY and CDR2 SMNVEV come from the germline V gene (reference sequence). The CDR3 region has the DNA TGTGCCAGCAGCGGACTTAGCAATCAGCCCCAGCATTTT. It translates to CASSGLSNQPQHF.

J is TRBJ2-2 and V is TRBV9, with 9 bases identical to TRBD2. Germline V gene sequence: CDR1 SGDLS, CDR2 YYNGEE. Trimming took 3 bases from V and 1 from J; bases not matched to a gene: 10. CDR3 length equals 18 residues. This chain's CDR3 is CASSEPPSGIGNTGELFF. DNA of the CDR3: TGTGCCAGCAGCGAGCCCCCTAGCGGGATAGGGAACACCGGGGAGCTGTTTTTT. Complete variable domain (other parts from reference TRBV9 and TRBJ2-2): DSGVTQTPKHLITATGQRVTLRCSPRSGDLSVYWYQQSLDQGLQFLIQYYNGEERAKGNILERFSAQQFPDLHSELNLSSLELGDSALYFCASSEPPSGIGNTGELFFGEGSRLTVL.

This clone has only one observation. This chain links TRBV7-9 with TRBJ1-4; D is undetermined. The CDR3 has 12 amino acids. Germline V gene data show CDR1 as SEHNR and CDR2 as FQNEAQ (reference sequence). V was pared by 3 bases and J by 2 bases, with 1 base between. CDR3 in amino acids: CASSLTNEKLFF. The DNA of the CDR3 is TGTGCCAGCAGCTTGACTAATGAAAAACTGTTTTTT.

The table lists this clone with a count of one. The rearrangement links TRBV6-5 to TRBJ2-3; TRBD2 agrees at 7 bases. The CDR3 has 15 residues. V lost 5 bases, J lost 0 bases, and 5 bases stayed unmatched. Germline V lookup: CDR1 MNHEY, CDR2 SVGAGI. The CDR3 is CASSPSGRSTDTQYF. The CDR3 coding sequence is TGTGCCAGCAGTCCTTCCGGGAGGAGCACAGATACGCAGTATTTT.

This chain joins TRBV5-1 and TRBJ2-7, with D perhaps matching TRBD1 (6 bases). Trimming removed 4 bases from V and 3 bases from J, with 14 bases in between. CDR3 length: 14 residues. CDR1 and CDR2 (germline): SGHRS, YFSETQ. CDR3 nucleotides: TGCGCCAGCAGCGCCACAGGGATTTACTACGAGCAGTACTTC. Translation: CASSATGIYYEQYF.

This clone was detected only once. The chain uses TRBV5-1 and TRBJ1-4, with 8 bases identical to TRBD1. Germline loops: CDR1 SGHRS, CDR2 YFSETQ. This CDR3 contains 15 residues. Trimming cost V 4 bases and J 7 bases; bases outside gene matches: 9. CDR3 coding DNA: TGCGCCAGCAGCCCCCGACAGGGGAGGACTGAAAAACTGTTTTTT. Its protein product is CASSPRQGRTEKLFF.

The DNA for the CDR3 is TGTGCCAGCAGCCCTAACAGGGAGGAGACCCAGTACTTC. Encoded protein: CASSPNREETQYF. The rearrangement joins TRBV7-2 to TRBJ2-5; the D gene is possibly TRBD1 (6 bases). Per the germline V gene, CDR1 is SGHTA and CDR2 is FQGNSA. The CDR3 is 13 amino acids. V lost 5 bases to trimming and J lost 5 bases, with 12 bases between them. Drawing the rest from reference TRBV7-2 and TRBJ2-5, the complete variable domain is GAGVSQSPSNKVTEKGKDVELRCDPISGHTALYWYRQSLGQGLEFLIYFQGNSAPDKSGLPSDRFSAERTGGSVSTLTIQRTQQEDSAVYLCASSPNREETQYFGPGTRLLVL.

The J gene is TRBJ1-2, the V gene TRBV6-5; 7 bases agree with TRBD1. The junction had 9 bases not matched to a gene; V was cut back by 5 bases and J by 3 bases. CDR1 MNHEY and CDR2 SVGAGI come from the germline V gene. This CDR3 spans 15 amino acids. The CDR3, as DNA: TGTGCCAGCAGTCCTGACCACAGGGGTGACTATGGCTACACCTTC. Its translation is CASSPDHRGDYGYTF.

The V and J genes are TRBV27 and TRBJ2-6, with D unclear. The germline V gene encodes CDR1 MNHEY and CDR2 SMNVEV (reference sequence). Deletions cut 4 bases from V and 0 bases from J, with 13 bases between. This CDR3 region has 17 residues. The CDR3 nucleotides read TGTGCCAGCAGTTCGGCGACATCGAACTCTGGGGCCAACGTCCTGACTTTC. Translation gives CASSSATSNSGANVLTF.

V is TRBV30 and J is TRBJ2-5; possibly TRBD1 or TRBD2 for D (8 bases each). Trimming shortened V by 3 bases and J by 5 bases, and 19 bases separated the two germline ends. Germline V CDR1 and CDR2: GTSNPN, SVGIG (reference sequence). This CDR3 is built from 15 residues. DNA of the CDR3: TGTGCCTGGAGAGGGACAGGCGGGAGGAGGGAGACCCAGTACTTC. Residues: CAWRGTGGRRETQYF.

V usage is TRBV2 and J usage is TRBJ2-7; maybe TRBD2 (5 bases). CDR1 and CDR2 from the germline V gene are SNHLY and FYNNEI. The V and J ends lost 2 bases and 4 bases respectively, with 6 bases between them. The CDR3 is made up of 12 amino acids. The CDR3 nucleotides read TGTGCCAGCAGTGAACGGGATTACGAGCAGTACTTC. Translated, it gives CASSERDYEQYF.

The rearrangement joins TRBV10-1 to TRBJ2-3; D is unclear. Trimming cost V 0 bases and J 1 base, with 5 bases left between them. The CDR3 contains 14 residues. CDR1 WNHNN and CDR2 SYGVQD come from the germline V gene (reference sequence). In nucleotides, the CDR3 is TGCGCCAGCAGTGAGTCAACGGGCACAGATACGCAGTATTTT. It encodes CASSESTGTDTQYF.

The J gene is TRBJ1-5, the V gene TRBV28; 7 bases agree with TRBD1. The V segment lost 4 bases and the J segment 1 base; nucleotides outside the gene matches: 13. Germline V gene sequence: CDR1 MDHEN, CDR2 SYDVKM. The length of the CDR3 is 18 residues. As DNA, the CDR3 is TGTGCCAGCAGTTCGCCCCTTCGGACAGGTTTGAGCAATCAGCCCCAGCATTTT. Translating it yields CASSSPLRTGLSNQPQHF.

V and J are TRBV6-1 and TRBJ2-7; 12 bases agree with TRBD2. V shed 6 bases, J shed 9 bases, and the junction held 9 bases outside the gene matches. Germline-derived CDR1 and CDR2 are MNHNS and SASEGT. This CDR3 comprises 14 residues. The CDR3 protein is CASRDLAGGLRQYF. CDR3 DNA sequence: TGTGCCAGCAGAGATCTAGCGGGAGGGCTTAGGCAGTACTTC.

This rearrangement joins TRBV6-5 to TRBJ2-1, with D perhaps matching TRBD2 (5 bases). Per germline, CDR1 MNHEY and CDR2 SVGAGI. Trimming pared 4 bases from V and 6 bases from J, leaving 13 bases between. The length of the CDR3 is 14 residues. DNA for the CDR3: TGTGCCAGCAGTTCCTACCCAAGCGGCAATGAGCAGTTCTTC. Protein product: CASSSYPSGNEQFF.

The chain links TRBV25-1 to TRBJ1-1; no clear D. Germline V gene lookup returns CDR1 MGHDK and CDR2 SYGVNS. V shed 4 bases and J shed 3 bases, with 18 bases lying between them. The CDR3 consists of 16 residues. CDR3: CASSVETTDSHTEAFF. The CDR3 DNA is TGTGCCAGCAGTGTGGAGACGACGGACTCCCACACTGAAGCTTTCTTT.

The chain carries TRBV11-3 and TRBJ2-1; D is perhaps TRBD2 (5 bases). V lost 5 bases to trimming and J lost 9 bases, with 17 bases between them. This CDR3 has 14 residues. Germline V gene lookup returns CDR1 SGHNT and CDR2 YENEEA. CDR3 sequence (DNA): TGTGCCAGCAGCCCCTTCGGGGAAGCAATTGAGCAGTTCTTC. Protein sequence: CASSPFGEAIEQFF.